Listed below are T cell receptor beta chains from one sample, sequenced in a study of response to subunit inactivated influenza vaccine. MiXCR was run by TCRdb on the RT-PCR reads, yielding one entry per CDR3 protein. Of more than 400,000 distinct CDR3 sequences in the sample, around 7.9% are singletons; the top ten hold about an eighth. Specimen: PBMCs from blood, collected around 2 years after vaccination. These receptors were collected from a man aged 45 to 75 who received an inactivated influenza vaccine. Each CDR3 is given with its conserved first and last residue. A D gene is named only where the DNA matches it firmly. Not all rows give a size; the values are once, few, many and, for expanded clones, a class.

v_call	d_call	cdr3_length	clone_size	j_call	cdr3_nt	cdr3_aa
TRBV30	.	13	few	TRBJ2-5	TGTGCCTGGAGTACGGGACCCCCGGGGACCCAGTACTTC	CAWSTGPPGTQYF
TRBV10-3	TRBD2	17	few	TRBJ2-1	TGTGCCATAACCGGGACTAGCGGGAGGATGAAGCCGGGTGAGCAGTTCTTC	CAITGTSGRMKPGEQFF
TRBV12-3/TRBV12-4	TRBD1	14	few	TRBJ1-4	TGTGCCAGCAGCCCCAGGGGGCGCGGTGAAAAACTGTTTTTT	CASSPRGRGEKLFF
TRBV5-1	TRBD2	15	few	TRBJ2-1	TGCGCCAGCAGCGAGGGACTAGCGGGCTGGTTCTGGCAGTTCTTC	CASSEGLAGWFWQFF
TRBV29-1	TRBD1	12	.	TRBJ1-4	TGCAGCGTAGCGGGACAGAATGAAAAACTGTTTTTT	CSVAGQNEKLFF
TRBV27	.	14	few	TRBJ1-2	TGTGCCAGCAGTTTAACCGGGACACACTATGGCTACACCTTC	CASSLTGTHYGYTF
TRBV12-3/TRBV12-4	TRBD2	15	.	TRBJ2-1	TGTGCCAGCAGTTTAGAGGGACTAGCGGACAATGAGCAGTTCTTC	CASSLEGLADNEQFF
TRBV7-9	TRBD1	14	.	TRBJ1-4	TGTGCCAGCAGCACCGGGACAGGGATAGAAAAACTGTTTTTT	CASSTGTGIEKLFF
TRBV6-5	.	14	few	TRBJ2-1	TGTGCCAGCAGTTACCTGGCATATCTGAATGAGCAGTTCTTC	CASSYLAYLNEQFF
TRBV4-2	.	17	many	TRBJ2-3	TGTGCCAGCAGCCAAGATCATGGGCAGGCGGGCGCAGATACGCAGTATTTT	CASSQDHGQAGADTQYF
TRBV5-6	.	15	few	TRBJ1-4	TGTGCCAGCAGCCCGAGGTCCAGGCTCAATGAAAAACTGTTTTTT	CASSPRSRLNEKLFF
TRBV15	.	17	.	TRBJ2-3	TGTGCCACCAGCAGCCTACTAAGGACCGAATCGAGAAATACGCAGTATTTT	CATSSLLRTESRNTQYF
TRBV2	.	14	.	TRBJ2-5	TGTGCCAGCAGTGATGACATCGGGTCTGAGACCCAGTACTTC	CASSDDIGSETQYF
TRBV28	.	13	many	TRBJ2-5	TGTGCCAGCAGTTGGGGGGTCCAAGAGACCCAGTACTTC	CASSWGVQETQYF
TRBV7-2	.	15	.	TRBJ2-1	TGTGCCAGCAGCTTAGATGGGCTAGCGTTGAATGAGCAGTTCTTC	CASSLDGLALNEQFF
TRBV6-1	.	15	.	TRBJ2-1	TGTGCCAGCAGTCTAGACAGGGGAGGGTGGAATGAGCAGTTCTTC	CASSLDRGGWNEQFF
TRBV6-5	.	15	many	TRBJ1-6	TGTGCCAGCAGTTACGAGGGGGGGGTTAATTCACCCCTCCACTTT	CASSYEGGVNSPLHF
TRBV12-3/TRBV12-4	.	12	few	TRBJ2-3	TGTGCCAGCAGTTTAAGGCGGGATACGCAGTATTTT	CASSLRRDTQYF
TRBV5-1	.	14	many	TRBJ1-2	TGCGCCAGCAGCCAGGATCGGACTGGCTATGGCTACACCTTC	CASSQDRTGYGYTF
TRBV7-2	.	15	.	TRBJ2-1	TGTGCCAGCAGCCCCCAGGTGGCCTTGGTTAATGAGCAGTTCTTC	CASSPQVALVNEQFF
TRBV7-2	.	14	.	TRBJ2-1	TGTGCCAGCAGCCGTACGAGAGCCTACAATGAGCAGTTCTTC	CASSRTRAYNEQFF
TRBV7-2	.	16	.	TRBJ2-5	TGTGCCAGCAGCTTAGGGGGATGGAGAGACCAAGAGACCCAGTACTTC	CASSLGGWRDQETQYF
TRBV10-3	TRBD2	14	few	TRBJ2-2	TGTGCCATCAGTGGAGGACTAGCGGCCGGGGAGCTGTTTTTT	CAISGGLAAGELFF
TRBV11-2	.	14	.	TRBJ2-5	TGTGCCAGCAGCTTAGGACAGATACAAGAGACCCAGTACTTC	CASSLGQIQETQYF
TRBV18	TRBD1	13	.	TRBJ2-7	TGTGCCAGCTCACCGGGACAGAACAACGAGCAGTACTTC	CASSPGQNNEQYF
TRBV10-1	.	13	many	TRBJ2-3	TGCGCCAGCAGGAGGGGGAGCACAGATACGCAGTATTTT	CASRRGSTDTQYF
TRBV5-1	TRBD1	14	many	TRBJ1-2	TGCGCCAGCAGCTTGTGGGACAGGGGAGATGGCTACACCTTC	CASSLWDRGDGYTF
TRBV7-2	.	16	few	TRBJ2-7	TGTGCCAGCAGCTCCTACTTCGGACTACGAACCTACGAGCAGTACTTC	CASSSYFGLRTYEQYF
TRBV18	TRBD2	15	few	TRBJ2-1	TGTGCCAGCTCACCATGGCCTAGCGGGGACAATGAGCAGTTCTTC	CASSPWPSGDNEQFF
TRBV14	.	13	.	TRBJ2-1	TGTGCCAGCAGCCAAGATCGGGGGATCAAGCAGTTCTTC	CASSQDRGIKQFF
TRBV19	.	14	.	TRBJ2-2	TGTGCCAGTACCAAATTCATAGGCGCCGGGGAGCTGTTTTTT	CASTKFIGAGELFF
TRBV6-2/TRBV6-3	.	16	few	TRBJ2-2	TGTGCCAGCAGTTCCCCTTATGTGGGGCCGGGCGGGGAGCTGTTTTTT	CASSSPYVGPGGELFF
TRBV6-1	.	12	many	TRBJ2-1	TGTGCCAGCAGTGAGGGGGCAAGGGAGCAGTTCTTC	CASSEGAREQFF
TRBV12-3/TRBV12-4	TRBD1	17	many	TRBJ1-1	TGTGCCAGCAGGTTAACATTCCGGGACAGAATGAACACTGAAGCTTTCTTT	CASRLTFRDRMNTEAFF
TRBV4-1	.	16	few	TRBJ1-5	TGCGCCAGCAGCCAAGGGCAAATGGGGTCCTCTAGTTCCCAGCATTTT	CASSQGQMGSSSSQHF
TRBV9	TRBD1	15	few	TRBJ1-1	TGTGCCAGCAGCGCGACAGGGACGTGGGACACTGAAGCTTTCTTT	CASSATGTWDTEAFF
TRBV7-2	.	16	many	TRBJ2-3	TGTGCCAGCAGCTCCCTCCGGGCGGAGAGCACAGATACGCAGTATTTT	CASSSLRAESTDTQYF
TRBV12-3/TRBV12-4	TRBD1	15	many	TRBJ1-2	TGTGCCAGCAGTTTCGGACAGGGAGGGGACTATGGCTACACCTTC	CASSFGQGGDYGYTF
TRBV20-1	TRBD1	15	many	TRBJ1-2	TGCAGTGTTTTAGGACAGGGGGCCTTAGGTGATGGCTACACCTTC	CSVLGQGALGDGYTF
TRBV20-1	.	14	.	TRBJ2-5	TGCAGTGCTAGAGCTAGTTTCGGGCTGGAGACCCAGTACTTC	CSARASFGLETQYF
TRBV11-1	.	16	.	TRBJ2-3	TGTGCCAGCAGCTCGGGATGGTCCCCTAGCACAGATACGCAGTATTTT	CASSSGWSPSTDTQYF
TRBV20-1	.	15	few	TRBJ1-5	TGCAGTGCTAGAAAAGGGACGGTGAGCAATCAGCCCCAGCATTTT	CSARKGTVSNQPQHF
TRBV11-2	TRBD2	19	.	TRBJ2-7	TGTGCCAGCAGCTTCCCTGCGGTGACTAGCGGGCCTCGCACCTACGAGCAGTACTTC	CASSFPAVTSGPRTYEQYF
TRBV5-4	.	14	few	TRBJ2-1	TGTGCCAGCAGCTTGGTGTCTAGGGACAATGAGCAGTTCTTC	CASSLVSRDNEQFF
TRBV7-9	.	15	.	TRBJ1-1	TGTGCCAGCAGCTCTTACCTAGGGGGGAGCACTGAAGCTTTCTTT	CASSSYLGGSTEAFF
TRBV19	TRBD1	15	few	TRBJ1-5	TGTGCCAGTACCGGGACAGCGTATAGCAATCAGCCCCAGCATTTT	CASTGTAYSNQPQHF